The 31 T cell receptor beta chains listed next were all sequenced from one sample in a study of regulatory T cells in long-lasting Graves disease. Time point: newly diagnosed GD, antithyroid drugs for less than 3 months. RNA extracted from PBMCs served as the sequencing template. Arm-PCR with iRepertoire HTBI primers amplified the CDR3 regions for these TCR beta libraries. A single record per CDR3 protein comes from TCRdb applying MiXCR to the multiplex PCR reads. The repertoire consists of around 500,000 distinct CDR3 sequences, with 16% occurring once and the leading ten covering 25%. These same data were also listed under a study on T cells in Graves' hyperthyroidism and ophthalmopathy.

This material consisted of peripheral blood mononuclear cells (PBMCs), taken at new diagnosis, from a patient treated with antithyroid drugs. The receptor source for this set is a middle-aged woman with Graves disease.

This clonotype was recorded at least ten times. V usage is TRBV3-1 and J usage is TRBJ1-1; unclear D gene. V was shortened by 1 base and J by 10 bases, with 16 bases between the two germline ends. The CDR3 is 14 amino acids. Germline V CDR1 and CDR2: LGHDT, YNNKEL (reference sequence). CDR3 DNA: TGTGCCAGCAGCCAAGGCCCGGTGGAGCCACTAGCTTTCTTT. Amino acids: CASSQGPVEPLAFF.

This clonotype was found a few times. CDR3 loop: CASSQEVQGVSPLHF. DNA of the CDR3: TGCGCCAGCAGCCAAGAAGTGCAGGGTGTGTCACCCCTCCACTTT. The chain has TRBV4-1 and TRBJ1-6; possibly TRBD1 for D (5 bases). Trimming removed 0 bases from V and 10 bases from J, with 13 bases in between. Germline V lookup: CDR1 MGHRA, CDR2 YSYEKL. The CDR3 is 15 amino acids.

This clonotype was recorded at least ten times. The chain couples TRBV5-1 to TRBJ2-1; no firm D call. Trimming shortened V by 1 base and J by 8 bases, and 7 bases separated the two germline ends. The CDR3 spans 12 residues. Germline V gene data show CDR1 as SGHRS and CDR2 as YFSETQ. The CDR3 bases are TGCGCCAGCAGCTTGCCTGGAGATGAGCAGTTCTTC. The encoded protein is CASSLPGDEQFF.

In regard to this clonotype: A read error may explain this, as a much larger clone is one base away. The rearrangement joins TRBV18 to TRBJ1-2; the match to TRBD1 covers 8 bases. From germline, CDR1 is KGHSH and CDR2 LQKENI. The CDR3 is 15 residues long. The J segment lost 4 bases and the V segment lost 4 bases, leaving 8 bases of the junction unmatched. The CDR3 nucleotides read TGTGCCAGCTCACGGGGACAGGCAGAAGGCTATGGCTACACCTTC. This sequence encodes CASSRGQAEGYGYTF.

This chain joins TRBV19 and TRBJ2-3; tentative D call: TRBD1 (6 bases). CDR3 length: 14 residues. V was trimmed by 7 bases and J by 4 bases, leaving 15 bases between them. Germline V gene sequence: CDR1 LNHDA, CDR2 SQIVND (reference sequence). The CDR3 region is CASNPAGGADTQYF. CDR3 DNA: TGTGCCAGTAATCCCGCTGGGGGCGCAGATACGCAGTATTTT. Together with reference TRBV19 and TRBJ2-3, the CDR3 gives the full variable domain: DGGITQSPKYLFRKEGQNVTLSCEQNLNHDAMYWYRQDPGQGLRLIYYSQIVNDFQKGDIAEGYSVSREKKESFPLTVTSAQKNPTAFYLCASNPAGGADTQYFGPGTRLTVL.

As regards this clonotype: This may be a read error, as it is one base from a much larger clone. This chain links TRBV13 with TRBJ2-1; D is possibly TRBD2 (6 bases). Germline V gene data show CDR1 as PRHDT and CDR2 as FYEKMQ (reference sequence). The CDR3 spans 15 residues. The CDR3 loop reads CASSTAGRLHNGQFF. For the CDR3, the DNA is TGTGCCAGCAGCACCGCGGGACGGCTACACAATGGGCAGTTCTTC.

This clonotype was picked up a small number of times. The rearrangement links TRBV7-3 to TRBJ2-2, with D possibly TRBD1 on 5 matching bases. Trimming took 2 bases from V and 11 from J, leaving 15 bases between them. There are 14 residues in the CDR3. CDR1 is SGHTA, CDR2 FQGTGA, per germline. The CDR3: CASSLGAPRKELFF. CDR3 coding DNA: TGTGCCAGCAGCTTAGGGGCACCGCGGAAAGAGCTGTTTTTT. Filled out from reference TRBV7-3 and TRBJ2-2, the complete variable domain reads GAGVSQTPSNKVTEKGKYVELRCDPISGHTALYWYRQSLGQGPEFLIYFQGTGAADDSGLPNDRFFAVRPEGSVSTLKIQRTERGDSAVYLCASSLGAPRKELFFGEGSRLTVL.

In its sample, this clonotype was seen many times. One end of the junction does not line up with germline, which may come from a read error. The rearrangement joins TRBV2 to TRBJ1-2; D gene ambiguous. The CDR3 length is 16 residues. Germline CDR1 and CDR2: SNHLY and FYNNEI. The CDR3 loop is CASSEGGVSEGYGYTF. CDR3 bases: TGTGCCAGCAGCGAAGGTGGGGTATCAGAAGGCTATGGCTACACCTTC. Full variable domain (remainder filled in from reference TRBV2 and TRBJ1-2): EPEVTQTPSHQVTQMGQEVILRCVPISNHLYFYWYRQILGQKVEFLVSFYNNEISEKSEIFDDQFSVERPDGSNFTLKIRSTKLEDSAMYFCASSEGGVSEGYGYTFGSGTRLTVV.

This clonotype was counted only a few times. The chain recombines TRBV5-5 with TRBJ2-7; 7 bases fit TRBD1. Germline CDR1 and CDR2: SGHKS and YYEKEE (reference sequence). J was trimmed by 0 bases and V by 1 base; bases with no gene match: 10. The CDR3 contains 17 residues. Written as DNA, the CDR3 is TGTGCCAGCAGCTTGTGGGGGTGGGGGACAGACTCCTACGAGCAGTACTTC. The encoded protein is CASSLWGWGTDSYEQYF. The full variable domain, its missing parts supplied by reference TRBV5-5 and TRBJ2-7, is DAGVTQSPTHLIKTRGQQVTLRCSPISGHKSVSWYQQVLGQGPQFIFQYYEKEERGRGNFPDRFSARQFPNYSSELNVNALLLGDSALYLCASSLWGWGTDSYEQYFGPGTRLTVT.

On this clonotype itself: A much larger clone lies one base from this, so it may be a read error. V gene TRBV12-3 or TRBV12-4 combines with J gene TRBJ1-5, with a weak D call TRBD1 (5 bases). V gave up 3 bases and J gave up 2 bases, with 8 bases separating them. The CDR3 length is 14 residues. The CDR3 here is CASSFVTGNQPQHF. The CDR3 DNA follows: TGTGCCAGCAGTTTTGTGACAGGCAATCAGCCCCAGCATTTT.

This clonotype was counted only a few times. The chain has TRBV24-1 and TRBJ2-4, with D tentatively TRBD1 or TRBD2 (5 bases each). Germline CDR1 KGHDR, CDR2 SFDVKD. V gave up 9 bases and J gave up 0 bases, with 23 bases separating them. The CDR3 sequence is 18 residues long. The chain's CDR3 is CATGARGRKDLAKNIQYF. Here the CDR3 DNA reads TGTGCCACCGGTGCGAGGGGCCGGAAAGACTTAGCCAAAAACATTCAGTACTTC.

At least ten counts were recorded for this clonotype. The chain couples TRBV19 to TRBJ1-2; 8 bases map to TRBD1. Looked up from germline, CDR1 is LNHDA and CDR2 is SQIVND (reference sequence). The CDR3 spans 14 residues. After removal of 7 bases from V and 4 bases from J, the junction contained 8 bases not matched to a gene. As DNA, the CDR3 is TGTGCCAGTACGCCGGGACAGGTGATCTATGGCTACACCTTC. Its protein product is CASTPGQVIYGYTF.

V usage is TRBV2 and J usage is TRBJ2-3, with 9 positions matching TRBD2. Germline V lookup: CDR1 SNHLY, CDR2 FYNNEI. The V gene end was trimmed by 8 bases and the J gene end by 0 bases; junction bases not matched to a gene: 9. This CDR3 region has 16 residues. Here the CDR3 reads CASGAGGPSSTDTQYF. The CDR3 DNA sequence: TGTGCCAGCGGAGCGGGGGGCCCCTCTAGCACAGATACGCAGTATTTT.

This clonotype showed up many times. The V gene is TRBV10-3, the J gene TRBJ2-1; D remains ambiguous. Germline V CDR1 and CDR2: ENHRY, SYGVKD. Trimming cost V 4 bases and J 0 bases, with 10 bases left between them. This CDR3 contains 15 residues. CDR3 in amino acids: CAISGGQSSYNEQFF. CDR3 sequence (DNA): TGTGCCATCAGTGGAGGTCAGAGCTCCTACAATGAGCAGTTCTTC.

This clonotype has just a few counts. The V gene is TRBV12-3 or TRBV12-4, the J gene TRBJ1-3, with 7 nucleotides matching TRBD1. The CDR3 runs 18 residues. Germline trimming cut 4 bases from V and 4 bases from J; bases unmatched to any gene: 16. Written as DNA, the CDR3 is TGTGCCAGCAGTTACCGGGACAGAAGACTCTCCTCCGGAAACACCATATATTTT. This codes for CASSYRDRRLSSGNTIYF.

This clonotype was observed many times. V is TRBV30 and J is TRBJ1-2; 7 nucleotides align to TRBD1. Trimming removed 1 base from V and 0 bases from J; junction bases left unmatched: 11. The V gene's germline CDR1 is GTSNPN and CDR2 SVGIG (reference sequence). The CDR3 runs to 17 residues. DNA for the CDR3: TGTGCCTGGAGTGGGACTCGGGACAGAGTAGCTAACTATGGCTACACCTTC. This gives the protein CAWSGTRDRVANYGYTF.

Comment on this clonotype: Germline and junction disagree at one end, which may indicate a read error. The CDR3: CASSPKTGDEQYF. The CDR3 DNA reads TGTGCTAGCAGCCCAAAAACAGGGGACGAGCAGTACTTC. The chain carries TRBV7-7 and TRBJ2-7, with TRBD1 matching 7 bases. Looked up from germline, CDR1 is SSHAT and CDR2 is FNYEAQ (reference sequence). CDR3 length: 13 residues.

J is TRBJ2-7 and V is TRBV7-2, with D perhaps TRBD2 (6 bases). This CDR3 comprises 14 residues. CDR1 is SGHTA and CDR2 is FQGNSA in the germline V gene. The V and J ends lost 0 bases and 1 base respectively, with 7 bases between them. CDR3 protein: CASSLASGSYEQYF. CDR3 nucleotide sequence: TGTGCCAGCAGCTTAGCTAGCGGTTCCTACGAGCAGTACTTC.

Only a few counts were recorded for this clonotype. The V and J genes are TRBV30 and TRBJ2-7, with a possible D match to TRBD2 (5 bases). Germline V gene lookup returns CDR1 GTSNPN and CDR2 SVGIG (reference sequence). The CDR3 is 15 amino acids. V was clipped by 3 bases and J by 2 bases, with 17 bases between them. The DNA for the CDR3 is TGTGCCTGGAGCCCTCCTCGGAGGCCCCCCTACGAGCAGTACTTC. This translates into CAWSPPRRPPYEQYF.

This clonotype was seen ten or more times. The chain couples TRBV5-8 to TRBJ2-3; 9 nucleotides line up with TRBD2. Germline CDR1 is SGHTS and CDR2 is YDEGEE. Germline trimming cut 6 bases from V and 2 bases from J; bases unmatched to any gene: 13. The CDR3 loop spans 17 amino acids. CDR3 DNA sequence: TGTGCCAGCACCAATCCCAAGAGACTAGCGGTCACAGATACGCAGTATTTT. Protein product: CASTNPKRLAVTDTQYF.

The chain links TRBV27 to TRBJ2-7; either TRBD1 or TRBD2 may supply D (5 bases each). Deletions cut 5 bases from V and 2 bases from J, with 22 bases between. The CDR3 extends over 17 amino acids. The V gene's germline CDR1 is MNHEY and CDR2 SMNVEV (reference sequence). In DNA form, the CDR3 reads TGTGCCAGCAGTCCTCGGGGACCTAGGGACCTCCCCTACGAGCAGTACTTC. Amino acids: CASSPRGPRDLPYEQYF.

This clonotype was counted ten times or more. The chain has TRBV7-2 and TRBJ2-3; D might be TRBD2 (6 bases). This CDR3 contains 15 residues. Per germline, CDR1 SGHTA and CDR2 FQGNSA. V lost 0 bases and J 2 bases, leaving 9 bases between the germline ends. CDR3 protein: CASSLAGGDTDTQYF. CDR3 DNA: TGTGCCAGCAGCTTAGCCGGGGGAGACACAGATACGCAGTATTTT. Full variable domain (rest looked up from reference TRBV7-2 and TRBJ2-3): GAGVSQSPSNKVTEKGKDVELRCDPISGHTALYWYRQSLGQGLEFLIYFQGNSAPDKSGLPSDRFSAERTGGSVSTLTIQRTQQEDSAVYLCASSLAGGDTDTQYFGPGTRLTVL.

The V gene is TRBV19, the J gene TRBJ1-5, with D unresolved. Germline V gene lookup returns CDR1 LNHDA and CDR2 SQIVND (reference sequence). V was trimmed by 5 bases and J by 4 bases, leaving 18 bases between them. The CDR3 has 16 residues. The CDR3 DNA reads TGTGCCAGTAGTCGAGCTGAACACCTCGTTAATCAGCCCCAGCATTTT. Amino acids: CASSRAEHLVNQPQHF. Looking up the rest from reference TRBV19 and TRBJ1-5 gives the full variable domain: DGGITQSPKYLFRKEGQNVTLSCEQNLNHDAMYWYRQDPGQGLRLIYYSQIVNDFQKGDIAEGYSVSREKKESFPLTVTSAQKNPTAFYLCASSRAEHLVNQPQHFGDGTRLSIL.

The CDR3 protein is CASSYSASGDTGELFF. DNA of the CDR3: TGTGCCAGCAGTTACTCGGCTAGCGGGGACACCGGGGAGCTGTTTTTT. The chain links TRBV6-6 to TRBJ2-2; 9 nucleotides agree with TRBD2. Trimming cost V 0 bases and J 3 bases; bases outside gene matches: 2. The CDR3 spans 16 residues. CDR1 and CDR2 from the germline V gene are MNHNY and SVGAGI (reference sequence).

This clonotype has a count of ten or more. V gene TRBV5-1 combines with J gene TRBJ1-1, with a possible D match to TRBD1 (5 bases). The V end lost 0 bases, the J end lost 5 bases, and 17 bases lay between the germline ends. The V gene's germline CDR1 is SGHRS and CDR2 YFSETQ. The CDR3 is 16 amino acids. For the CDR3, the DNA is TGCGCCAGCAGCTTGGCCTTGCAGGGAGGGATGACTGAAGCTTTCTTT. It codes for CASSLALQGGMTEAFF.

V and J are TRBV10-3 and TRBJ1-1; D is unresolved. CDR1 is ENHRY and CDR2 is SYGVKD in the germline V gene. This CDR3 region has 15 residues. Trimming shortened V by 1 base and J by 2 bases, and 11 bases separated the two germline ends. CDR3 protein: CAISEYPAKNTEAFF. For the CDR3, the DNA is TGTGCCATCAGTGAGTATCCGGCCAAAAACACTGAAGCTTTCTTT.

The table lists this clonotype with many counts. The gene calls are TRBV3-1 and TRBJ1-3; no clear D gene. CDR1 and CDR2 (germline): LGHDT, YNNKEL (reference sequence). CDR3 length equals 16 residues. Trimming left V 3 bases short and J 4 bases short, with 16 bases between. CDR3 nucleotides: TGTGCCAGCAGCCAGAAAACTCTCGTACTGGGAAACACCATATATTTT. This sequence encodes CASSQKTLVLGNTIYF.

The chain has TRBV12-3 or TRBV12-4 and TRBJ1-2; no firm D call. V was pared by 10 bases and J by 5 bases, with 14 bases between. The CDR3 has 12 residues. The CDR3 loop reads CAIRPDGYGYTF. The CDR3 bases are TGTGCCATCAGACCGGACGGATATGGCTACACCTTC.

This clonotype was recorded at least ten times. The rearrangement joins TRBV6-1 to TRBJ2-1, with TRBD2 matching 8 bases. The CDR3 totals 16 residues. Germline lookup yields CDR1 MNHNS and CDR2 SASEGT. Trimming cost V 5 bases and J 6 bases; bases outside gene matches: 12. For the CDR3, the DNA is TGTGCCAGCAGTCCGCGAGGCGGGACTAGTATCAATGAGCAGTTCTTC. Translation gives CASSPRGGTSINEQFF.

In its sample, this clonotype was seen many times. The V and J genes are TRBV20-1 and TRBJ1-5, with TRBD1 matching 9 bases. V lost 6 bases, J lost 9 bases, and 6 bases stayed unmatched. Germline CDR1 and CDR2: DFQATT and SNEGSKA (reference sequence). The CDR3 has 12 amino acids. CDR3 DNA: TGCAGTGCCGGACAGGGGAGTTGGCCCCAGCATTTT. Protein product: CSAGQGSWPQHF.

This clonotype was counted many times. The chain carries TRBV7-9 and TRBJ2-7; 9 bases fit TRBD2. Germline V CDR1 and CDR2: SEHNR, FQNEAQ (reference sequence). The V segment lost 2 bases and the J segment 0 bases; nucleotides outside the gene matches: 8. This CDR3 contains 17 residues. The CDR3 here is CASSLRPSGVFSYEQYF. CDR3 DNA: TGTGCCAGCAGCTTAAGACCTAGCGGGGTCTTCTCCTACGAGCAGTACTTC.